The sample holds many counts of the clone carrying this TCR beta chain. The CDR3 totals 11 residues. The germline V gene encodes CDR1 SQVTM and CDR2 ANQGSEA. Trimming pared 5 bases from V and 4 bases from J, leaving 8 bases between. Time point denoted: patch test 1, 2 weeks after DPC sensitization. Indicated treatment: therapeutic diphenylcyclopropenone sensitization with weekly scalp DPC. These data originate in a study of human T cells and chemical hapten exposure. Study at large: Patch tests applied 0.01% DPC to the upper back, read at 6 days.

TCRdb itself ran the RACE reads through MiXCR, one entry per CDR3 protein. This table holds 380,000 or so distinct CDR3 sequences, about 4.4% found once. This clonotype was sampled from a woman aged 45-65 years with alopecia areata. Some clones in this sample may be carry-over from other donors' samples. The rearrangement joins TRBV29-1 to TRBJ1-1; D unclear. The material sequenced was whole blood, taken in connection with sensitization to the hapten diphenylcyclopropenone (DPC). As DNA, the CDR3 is TGCAGCGTTATTCGGGGCACTGAAGCTTTCTTT. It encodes CSVIRGTEAFF.